Listed here are 21 T cell receptor beta chains from one sample, sequenced in a study of blood T cells in healthy people across ages. With a J-beta primer mix and a sample-barcoded 5' primer, a second PCR ran 7 to 11 cycles. TCRdb processed the 5' RACE reads anew with MiXCR; each CDR3 protein has one entry. Found here are approximately 670,000 distinct CDR3 sequences, around 38% of them singletons; the top ten hold about 30%. The sample comprised blood. The receptors stem from a man older than 75 in good health.

This clonotype was counted many times. This chain links TRBV7-2 with TRBJ2-5, with D tentatively TRBD1 (6 bases). The J call may not be correct, given that the DNA end is closer to TRBJ2-7. Germline V gene sequence: CDR1 SGHTA, CDR2 FQGNSA. The CDR3 covers 15 residues. The CDR3 bases are TGTGCCAGCAGCCAAAACGGCAGGGGCCTATCCGAGCAGTACTTC. It is translated as CASSQNGRGLSEQYF.

V and J are TRBV10-3 and TRBJ2-3, with a possible D match to TRBD1 (6 bases). The CDR3 has 15 residues. Germline CDR1 reads ENHRY; CDR2 reads SYGVKD. V shed 0 bases and J shed 3 bases, with 10 bases lying between them. Here the CDR3 reads CAISESGQTTDTQYF. The DNA for the CDR3 is TGTGCCATCAGTGAGTCCGGACAGACAACAGATACGCAGTATTTT.

This clonotype showed up many times. The junction departs from germline at one end; a sequencing error may be responsible. The CDR3 DNA follows: TGTGCCAGCAGCTTAGTTGATGAGCAGTTCTTC. Translated: CASSLVDEQFF. This chain uses TRBV5-1 with TRBJ2-1; no reliable D call. Germline V gene sequence: CDR1 SGHRS, CDR2 YFSETQ. This CDR3 is built from 11 residues.

V usage is TRBV20-1 and J usage is TRBJ2-3; maybe TRBD2 (6 bases). With 5 bases removed from V and 2 bases from J, the gap between germline ends came to 17 bases. Germline CDR1 and CDR2: DFQATT and SNEGSKA (reference sequence). The CDR3 runs 15 residues. The CDR3 bases are TGCAGTGCTCCCCGGGAGAACACCTACACAGATACGCAGTATTTT. Protein product: CSAPRENTYTDTQYF.

The chain has TRBV20-1 and TRBJ1-5; D gene unclear. This CDR3 is 14 amino acids long. CDR1 and CDR2 (germline): DFQATT, SNEGSKA (reference sequence). Deletions cut 0 bases from V and 3 bases from J, with 9 bases between. This CDR3 reads CSARDPRFNQPQHF. For the CDR3, the DNA is TGCAGTGCTAGAGATCCGAGGTTCAATCAGCCCCAGCATTTT.

The chain uses TRBV9 and TRBJ2-1; D remains ambiguous. V was pared by 4 bases and J by 13 bases, with 21 bases between. Germline V gene sequence: CDR1 SGDLS, CDR2 YYNGEE. The CDR3 is 14 residues long. This CDR3 reads CASSPSDPGQTQFF. In nucleotides, the CDR3 is TGTGCCAGCAGCCCATCGGACCCCGGGCAGACCCAGTTCTTC.

The sample holds many counts of this clonotype. V and J are TRBV4-3 and TRBJ2-5; no clear D gene. The length of the CDR3 is 14 residues. The germline V gene has CDR1 LGHNA and CDR2 YSLEER. Trimming removed 1 base from V and 7 bases from J, with 13 bases in between. CDR3 sequence reads: CASSQVPNSGTQYF. CDR3 nucleotide sequence: TGCGCCAGCAGCCAAGTTCCCAACTCCGGGACCCAGTACTTC.

The CDR3 DNA reads as TGTGCCAGCAGCCGAAGGACTAGCGGGACCAGCACAGATACGCAGTATTTT. This codes for CASSRRTSGTSTDTQYF. V and J are TRBV7-2 and TRBJ2-3; 12 bases agree with TRBD2. The V gene end was trimmed by 5 bases and the J gene end by 0 bases; junction bases not matched to a gene: 6. Germline-derived CDR1 and CDR2 are SGHTA and FQGNSA. This CDR3 is 17 amino acids long.

J is TRBJ2-6 and V is TRBV7-3, with 9 positions matching TRBD1. The CDR3 totals 15 residues. After removal of 10 bases from V and 0 bases from J, the junction contained 4 bases not matched to a gene. Per germline, CDR1 SGHTA and CDR2 FQGTGA. In nucleotides, the CDR3 is TGTGCCACGGGACAGGGCAACTCTGGGGCCAACGTCCTGACTTTC. It translates to CATGQGNSGANVLTF.

The genes are TRBV6-4 and TRBJ2-7; D is perhaps TRBD1 (5 bases). Germline CDR1 MRHNA, CDR2 SNTAGT. Trimming took off 3 bases at V and 7 bases at J, with 16 bases between the two ends. The CDR3 extends over 14 amino acids. In DNA, the CDR3 is TGTGCCAGCAGTGAAACGATGGGGCCCAATGAGCAGTACTTC. It specifies CASSETMGPNEQYF.

The genes are TRBV4-3 and TRBJ2-3; tentatively, D is TRBD1 or TRBD2 (6 bases each). This CDR3 comprises 19 residues. With 4 bases removed from V and 5 bases from J, the gap between germline ends came to 28 bases. The V gene's germline CDR1 is LGHNA and CDR2 YSLEER. The CDR3, as DNA: TGCGCCAGCAGCCCTTCGATGGTGCCAGGGGAGGCTTCTGGAGATACGCAGTATTTT. Encoded protein: CASSPSMVPGEASGDTQYF.

As for this clonotype: A single base separates this from a much larger clone, so it may be a read error. The chain recombines TRBV6-6 with TRBJ2-3, with D uncertain. Germline CDR1 is MNHNY and CDR2 is SVGAGI (reference sequence). The CDR3 sequence is 14 residues long. V was cut by 2 bases and J by 3 bases, with 9 bases left in between. For the CDR3, the DNA is TGTGCCAGCAGTTACGCTTCCAGGACAGATACGCAGTATTTT. Its protein product is CASSYASRTDTQYF.

This clonotype was recorded a few times. The V gene is TRBV29-1, the J gene TRBJ1-2; 7 nucleotides match TRBD1. This CDR3 comprises 13 residues. V gave up 4 bases and J gave up 8 bases; unmatched junction bases: 10. Germline assignment: CDR1 SQVTM and CDR2 ANQGSEA. In nucleotides, the CDR3 is TGCAGCGTTGTTACCGGGACAGCCCAGGGCTACACCTTC. Protein product: CSVVTGTAQGYTF.

This clonotype has a count of ten or more. The chain links TRBV27 to TRBJ2-7; TRBD2 aligns across 7 bases. V was clipped by 3 bases and J by 2 bases; unmatched bases: 10. CDR3 length equals 16 residues. The germline CDR1 and CDR2 sequences are MNHEY and SMNVEV (reference sequence). In nucleotides, the CDR3 is TGTGCCAGCAGTTTTGGGCGGGCTAGCGGTACCTACGAGCAGTACTTC. Protein sequence: CASSFGRASGTYEQYF.

This clonotype was found a few times. The chain's CDR3 is CASSLPGWDYGYTF. The CDR3 nucleotides are TGTGCCAGCAGCTTACCAGGGTGGGACTATGGCTACACCTTC. V usage is TRBV7-8 and J usage is TRBJ1-2, with D perhaps matching TRBD1 (5 bases). CDR3 size: 14 residues. Germline CDR1 reads SGHVS; CDR2 reads FQNEAQ. The V and J ends lost 2 bases and 3 bases respectively, with 10 bases between them.

The chain has TRBV25-1 and TRBJ1-2; no clear D. Looked up from germline, CDR1 is MGHDK and CDR2 is SYGVNS. The V and J ends lost 3 bases and 1 base respectively, with 6 bases between them. The CDR3 consists of 13 residues. CDR3 sequence reads: CASSDTNNYGYTF. The CDR3 DNA is TGTGCCAGCAGTGATACGAATAACTATGGCTACACCTTC.

This clonotype was picked up one time. The chain joins TRBV20-1 to TRBJ1-1; tentative D call: TRBD1 (6 bases). V was pared by 6 bases and J by 3 bases, with 26 bases between. Per germline, CDR1 DFQATT and CDR2 SNEGSKA (reference sequence). There are 17 residues in the CDR3. CDR3 residues: CSAPRERGRGVDTEAFF. The CDR3 coding sequence is TGCAGTGCCCCCCGGGAAAGGGGCAGGGGTGTTGACACTGAAGCTTTCTTT.

V and J are TRBV6-5 and TRBJ1-1; tentative D call: TRBD1 (6 bases). Trimming pared 10 bases from V and 1 base from J, leaving 16 bases between. The CDR3 sequence is 14 residues long. The germline V gene encodes CDR1 MNHEY and CDR2 SVGAGI. The CDR3 nucleotides are TGTGCCACTTATTTGGGGGCTTCGAACACTGAAGCTTTCTTT. Translated: CATYLGASNTEAFF.

The V call is TRBV6-2 or TRBV6-3, the J call TRBJ2-5; TRBD1 agrees at 9 bases. The CDR3 runs to 14 residues. The junction had 8 bases not matched to a gene; V was cut back by 7 bases and J by 5 bases. Germline V gene data show CDR1 as MNHEY and CDR2 as SVGEGT. The CDR3 region is CASMEDRGSETQYF. The CDR3 region has the DNA TGTGCCAGCATGGAAGACAGGGGGAGTGAGACCCAGTACTTC.

The V gene is TRBV27, the J gene TRBJ1-4; D is perhaps TRBD1 (6 bases). The ends were cut back, 5 bases at V and 8 bases at J, with 12 bases in the middle. This CDR3 contains 13 residues. Per germline, CDR1 MNHEY and CDR2 SMNVEV (reference sequence). This CDR3 is CASSRGGPEKLFF. The CDR3 DNA is TGTGCCAGCAGTCGGGGGGGGCCGGAAAAACTGTTTTTT.

The rearrangement links TRBV7-6 to TRBJ2-4; D is unclear. The DNA end lines up better with TRBJ2-5; the J call may be wrong. This CDR3 has 14 residues. Germline V CDR1 and CDR2: SGHVS, FNYEAQ. CDR3 sequence reads: CASSKEVGKETQYF. CDR3 sequence (DNA): TGTGCCAGCAGTAAAGAGGTGGGGAAAGAGACCCAGTACTTC.